Listed below are T cell receptor beta chains from one sample, sequenced in a study of cytomegalovirus exposure and HLA in healthy donors. Profiled with immunoSEQ multiplex PCR; TCRdb holds only in-frame clones, not every one. The sample lists 110,000 to 150,000 clones, around three quarters occurring once. The sample comprised PBMCs. The receptors stem from a woman aged 60-75 years in good health and CMV-seropositive. Both conserved end residues are part of each CDR3. A D gene is named only where the DNA matches it firmly. Size is stated for part of the rows, as once, few or many counts, or as a class when the clone is expanded.

d_call: TRBD2
v_call: TRBV5-4
j_call: TRBJ2-1
clone_size: -
cdr3_aa: CASSLGLLAGGGNEQFF
cdr3_nt: TGTGCCAGCAGCTTGGGACTTCTAGCGGGAGGGGGAAATGAGCAGTTCTTC

d_call: TRBD1
v_call: TRBV28
j_call: TRBJ2-5
clone_size: -
cdr3_aa: CASSRRQGQETQYF
cdr3_nt: TGTGCCAGCAGTCGAAGACAGGGACAAGAGACCCAGTACTTC

d_call: -
v_call: TRBV4-1
j_call: TRBJ1-1
clone_size: once
cdr3_aa: CASSLSVGGGSNTEAFF
cdr3_nt: TGCGCCAGCAGCCTGTCCGTTGGTGGCGGTTCGAACACTGAAGCTTTCTTT

d_call: TRBD1
v_call: TRBV27
j_call: TRBJ2-7
clone_size: -
cdr3_aa: CASSLSGTGSYEQYF
cdr3_nt: TGTGCCAGCAGCCTATCCGGGACAGGGTCCTACGAGCAGTACTTC

d_call: TRBD2
v_call: TRBV6-1
j_call: TRBJ2-1
clone_size: few
cdr3_aa: CASSAGLAGGEQFF
cdr3_nt: TGTGCCAGCAGTGCGGGACTAGCGGGAGGTGAGCAGTTCTTC

d_call: -
v_call: TRBV30
j_call: TRBJ2-1
clone_size: -
cdr3_aa: CAWKEDRPNEQFF
cdr3_nt: TGTGCCTGGAAGGAGGACCGACCCAATGAGCAGTTCTTC

d_call: -
v_call: TRBV7-3
j_call: TRBJ2-7
clone_size: few
cdr3_aa: CASSLDPLANEQYF
cdr3_nt: TGTGCCAGCAGCTTGGACCCCCTAGCGAACGAGCAGTACTTC

d_call: -
v_call: TRBV10-2
j_call: TRBJ1-2
clone_size: once
cdr3_aa: CASSDGGRGANYGYTF
cdr3_nt: TGCGCCAGCAGTGATGGAGGGCGGGGGGCTAACTATGGCTACACCTTC

d_call: TRBD2
v_call: TRBV4-1
j_call: TRBJ2-1
clone_size: -
cdr3_aa: CASSQAPPGLAGFSYNEQFF
cdr3_nt: TGCGCCAGCAGCCAGGCTCCTCCGGGACTAGCGGGATTCTCCTACAATGAGCAGTTCTTC

d_call: TRBD1
v_call: TRBV6-5
j_call: TRBJ1-2
clone_size: once
cdr3_aa: CASSSYYSGGDYGYTF
cdr3_nt: TGTGCCAGCAGTTCTTACTATTCAGGGGGCGACTATGGCTACACCTTC

d_call: -
v_call: TRBV28
j_call: TRBJ2-7
clone_size: few
cdr3_aa: CASQLNRAGSYEQYF
cdr3_nt: TGTGCCAGCCAACTAAACAGGGCCGGGTCCTACGAGCAGTACTTC

d_call: -
v_call: TRBV12-5
j_call: TRBJ1-3
clone_size: -
cdr3_aa: CASEGQQRNTIYF
cdr3_nt: TGTGCTAGTGAGGGACAACAGAGAAACACCATATATTTT

d_call: TRBD1
v_call: TRBV27
j_call: TRBJ1-2
clone_size: -
cdr3_aa: CASSSGQGTYGYTF
cdr3_nt: TGTGCCAGCAGTTCCGGACAGGGGACCTATGGCTACACCTTC

d_call: TRBD1
v_call: TRBV9
j_call: TRBJ1-2
clone_size: -
cdr3_aa: CASSLGQGGGYGYTF
cdr3_nt: TGTGCCAGCAGCCTTGGACAGGGCGGTGGGTATGGCTACACCTTC

d_call: TRBD2
v_call: TRBV5-1
j_call: TRBJ2-5
clone_size: few
cdr3_aa: CASNSGSRETQYF
cdr3_nt: TGCGCCAGCAACAGCGGGAGTCGGGAGACCCAGTACTTC

d_call: -
v_call: TRBV18
j_call: TRBJ2-2
clone_size: -
cdr3_aa: CASSPQQNTGELFF
cdr3_nt: TGTGCCAGCTCACCACAGCAAAACACCGGGGAGCTGTTTTTT

d_call: -
v_call: TRBV29-1
j_call: TRBJ2-7
clone_size: few
cdr3_aa: CSAKDSGYRYEQYF
cdr3_nt: TGCAGCGCCAAAGATTCAGGATACCGTTACGAGCAGTACTTC

d_call: TRBD2
v_call: TRBV7-3
j_call: TRBJ2-2
clone_size: few
cdr3_aa: CASSLRTSGTGELFF
cdr3_nt: TGTGCCAGCAGCTTAAGGACTAGCGGCACCGGGGAGCTGTTTTTT

d_call: -
v_call: TRBV5-6
j_call: TRBJ1-1
clone_size: -
cdr3_aa: CASSRPAVRAEAFF
cdr3_nt: TGTGCCAGCAGCCGACCGGCCGTCCGGGCTGAAGCTTTCTTT

d_call: TRBD1
v_call: TRBV5-1
j_call: TRBJ2-3
clone_size: -
cdr3_aa: CASSLGDRGGTDTQYF
cdr3_nt: TGCGCCAGCAGCTTGGGGGACAGGGGTGGGACAGATACGCAGTATTTT

d_call: -
v_call: TRBV6-5
j_call: TRBJ1-1
clone_size: -
cdr3_aa: CASTPNWNTEAFF
cdr3_nt: TGTGCCAGCACCCCGAACTGGAACACTGAAGCTTTCTTT

d_call: TRBD1
v_call: TRBV6-5
j_call: TRBJ1-1
clone_size: -
cdr3_aa: CASSYSGGWLDAFF
cdr3_nt: TGTGCCAGCAGTTATTCAGGGGGATGGCTGGATGCTTTCTTT

d_call: -
v_call: TRBV19
j_call: TRBJ2-3
clone_size: -
cdr3_aa: CASSRRETDTQYF
cdr3_nt: TGTGCCAGTAGTCGTAGAGAAACAGATACGCAGTATTTT

d_call: -
v_call: TRBV6-5
j_call: TRBJ1-2
clone_size: -
cdr3_aa: CASSYGSGGTYGYTF
cdr3_nt: TGTGCCAGCAGTTACGGGTCGGGGGGGACCTATGGCTACACCTTC

d_call: TRBD1
v_call: TRBV6-1
j_call: TRBJ2-2
clone_size: few
cdr3_aa: CASSDQGALAELFF
cdr3_nt: TGTGCCAGCAGTGATCAGGGGGCCTTGGCAGAGCTGTTTTTT

d_call: -
v_call: TRBV5-8
j_call: TRBJ1-5
clone_size: once
cdr3_aa: CASSLAGLLDQPQHF
cdr3_nt: TGTGCCAGCAGCTTGGCCGGGTTATTGGATCAGCCCCAGCATTTT

d_call: TRBD2
v_call: TRBV2
j_call: TRBJ2-5
clone_size: once
cdr3_aa: CASSTQAGETQYF
cdr3_nt: TGTGCCAGCAGTACTCAAGCGGGGGAGACCCAGTACTTC

d_call: TRBD1
v_call: TRBV28
j_call: TRBJ1-1
clone_size: -
cdr3_aa: CASSPPDRGTEAFF
cdr3_nt: TGTGCCAGCAGTCCTCCGGACAGGGGCACTGAAGCTTTCTTT

d_call: TRBD2
v_call: TRBV28
j_call: TRBJ2-7
clone_size: -
cdr3_aa: CASSKSGTSGRAHEQYF
cdr3_nt: TGTGCCAGCAGCAAATCCGGGACTAGCGGGAGGGCCCACGAGCAGTACTTC

d_call: -
v_call: TRBV18
j_call: TRBJ2-7
clone_size: -
cdr3_aa: CASSPTRDRTYSYEQYF
cdr3_nt: TGTGCCAGCTCACCGACACGTGACAGGACTTACTCCTACGAGCAGTACTTC

d_call: TRBD1
v_call: TRBV5-1
j_call: TRBJ2-2
clone_size: -
cdr3_aa: CASSGTGANTGELFF
cdr3_nt: TGCGCCAGCAGCGGTACAGGGGCGAACACCGGGGAGCTGTTTTTT

d_call: -
v_call: TRBV28
j_call: TRBJ2-7
clone_size: -
cdr3_aa: CASADWQTYEQYF
cdr3_nt: TGTGCCAGCGCGGATTGGCAGACGTACGAGCAGTACTTC

d_call: TRBD1
v_call: TRBV28
j_call: TRBJ1-1
clone_size: once
cdr3_aa: CASSFQQGADATEAFF
cdr3_nt: TGTGCCAGCAGTTTTCAACAGGGGGCTGATGCCACTGAAGCTTTCTTT

d_call: TRBD1
v_call: TRBV6-5
j_call: TRBJ1-2
clone_size: -
cdr3_aa: CASSYSLTWTGVGYTF
cdr3_nt: TGTGCCAGCAGTTACTCTCTAACTTGGACAGGGGTCGGCTACACCTTC

d_call: -
v_call: TRBV11-3
j_call: TRBJ2-2
clone_size: -
cdr3_aa: CASSLKQGSSGELFF
cdr3_nt: TGTGCCAGCAGCTTAAAACAGGGTTCATCCGGGGAGCTGTTTTTT

d_call: TRBD1
v_call: TRBV5-6
j_call: TRBJ2-7
clone_size: -
cdr3_aa: CASSIAGTGGAYF
cdr3_nt: TGTGCCAGCAGCATAGCCGGGACAGGGGGGGCATACTTC

d_call: -
v_call: TRBV5-1
j_call: TRBJ1-5
clone_size: -
cdr3_aa: CASSLGGGNNQPQHF
cdr3_nt: TGCGCCAGCAGCTTGGGGGGGGGAAACAATCAGCCCCAGCATTTT

d_call: TRBD2
v_call: TRBV29-1
j_call: TRBJ2-3
clone_size: once
cdr3_aa: CSVEREASTDTQYF
cdr3_nt: TGCAGCGTGGAGCGGGAGGCTAGCACAGATACGCAGTATTTT

d_call: TRBD2
v_call: TRBV7-2
j_call: TRBJ2-7
clone_size: once
cdr3_aa: CASSFLAGEYEQYF
cdr3_nt: TGTGCCAGCAGCTTTTTAGCGGGAGAATACGAGCAGTACTTC

d_call: -
v_call: TRBV9
j_call: TRBJ1-3
clone_size: -
cdr3_aa: CASSVAVLSSGNTIYF
cdr3_nt: TGTGCCAGCAGCGTAGCAGTTTTAAGCTCTGGAAACACCATATATTTT

d_call: -
v_call: TRBV6-6
j_call: TRBJ1-2
clone_size: few
cdr3_aa: CASRQVDYGYTF
cdr3_nt: TGTGCCAGCCGACAGGTCGACTATGGCTACACCTTC

d_call: TRBD1
v_call: TRBV7-7
j_call: TRBJ2-3
clone_size: once
cdr3_aa: CASSMGQGRSTQYF
cdr3_nt: TGTGCCAGCAGCATGGGACAGGGGAGGTCTACGCAGTATTTT

d_call: -
v_call: TRBV27
j_call: TRBJ1-4
clone_size: -
cdr3_aa: CASNNRGFTNEKLFF
cdr3_nt: TGTGCCAGCAACAATAGGGGTTTCACTAATGAAAAACTGTTTTTT

d_call: -
v_call: TRBV4-1
j_call: TRBJ2-3
clone_size: -
cdr3_aa: CASSLKTGHGTDTQYF
cdr3_nt: TGCGCCAGCAGCCTTAAAACAGGTCATGGCACAGATACGCAGTATTTT

d_call: -
v_call: TRBV5-1
j_call: TRBJ1-3
clone_size: -
cdr3_aa: CASSPQRSSGNTIYF
cdr3_nt: TGCGCCAGCAGCCCACAGAGAAGCTCTGGAAACACCATATATTTT